This TCR beta chain was documented in a study of T cells in tuberculosis. Study in general: IGRA-negative adolescents, IGRA-positive adolescents with latent tuberculosis and adults with active tuberculosis formed this South African cohort.

This CDR3 has 14 amino acids. Trimming took 5 bases from V and 4 from J; bases not matched to a gene: 5. CDR1 and CDR2 (germline): SGHVS, FNYEAQ. As to this clone: What it binds is unknown.

Broader study findings: Smaller alpha distances in active tuberculosis partly reflected shorter CDR3-alpha lengths.

The table came from immunoSEQ multiplex PCR; TCRdb's copy has only in-frame clones and leaves some out. The top ten clones hold less than 2.5% of a sample with about 30,000 clones, less than 95% of them seen once. Time point described: new active TB diagnosis, blood taken before or within 7 days of starting treatment. Each patient had positive sputum smear microscopy and/or positive culture. On average about 100,000 T cells per donor were immunosequenced. This TCR came from an adult with tuberculosis. The sequenced sample was PBMCs, obtained at tuberculosis diagnosis. This chain links TRBV7-6 with TRBJ2-7; 10 nucleotides match TRBD1. In DNA, the CDR3 is TGTGCCAGCAGCCCCGGGACAGGGGCTTACGAGCAGTACTTC. It specifies CASSPGTGAYEQYF.